This T cell receptor beta chain was recorded in a study of T cell repertoires in cytomegalovirus infection. Turning to the study itself: Public TCR beta signatures were indicative of both CMV infection and a matching HLA type.

In the case of this clonotype: Its antigen is not known.

TCRdb analysed the reads with MiXCR anew, one entry per CDR3 protein. The sample includes some 900,000 distinct CDR3 sequences, about 31% of them seen just once. The CDR3 covers 14 residues. Trimming took off 4 bases at V and 4 bases at J, with 13 bases between the two ends. The TCR originated in a human donor in good health (CMV status not recorded). Some clones in this sample may be carry-over from other donors' samples. The chain links TRBV12-3 or TRBV12-4 to TRBJ1-2, with a possible D match to TRBD1 (5 bases). The sample here was cultured CD8+ T cells from PBMCs, taken from culture after CMV antigen stimulation. The CDR3 DNA is TGTGCCAGCAGTTCCGGGACTGAGTTCTATGGCTACACCTTC. Translated: CASSSGTEFYGYTF.